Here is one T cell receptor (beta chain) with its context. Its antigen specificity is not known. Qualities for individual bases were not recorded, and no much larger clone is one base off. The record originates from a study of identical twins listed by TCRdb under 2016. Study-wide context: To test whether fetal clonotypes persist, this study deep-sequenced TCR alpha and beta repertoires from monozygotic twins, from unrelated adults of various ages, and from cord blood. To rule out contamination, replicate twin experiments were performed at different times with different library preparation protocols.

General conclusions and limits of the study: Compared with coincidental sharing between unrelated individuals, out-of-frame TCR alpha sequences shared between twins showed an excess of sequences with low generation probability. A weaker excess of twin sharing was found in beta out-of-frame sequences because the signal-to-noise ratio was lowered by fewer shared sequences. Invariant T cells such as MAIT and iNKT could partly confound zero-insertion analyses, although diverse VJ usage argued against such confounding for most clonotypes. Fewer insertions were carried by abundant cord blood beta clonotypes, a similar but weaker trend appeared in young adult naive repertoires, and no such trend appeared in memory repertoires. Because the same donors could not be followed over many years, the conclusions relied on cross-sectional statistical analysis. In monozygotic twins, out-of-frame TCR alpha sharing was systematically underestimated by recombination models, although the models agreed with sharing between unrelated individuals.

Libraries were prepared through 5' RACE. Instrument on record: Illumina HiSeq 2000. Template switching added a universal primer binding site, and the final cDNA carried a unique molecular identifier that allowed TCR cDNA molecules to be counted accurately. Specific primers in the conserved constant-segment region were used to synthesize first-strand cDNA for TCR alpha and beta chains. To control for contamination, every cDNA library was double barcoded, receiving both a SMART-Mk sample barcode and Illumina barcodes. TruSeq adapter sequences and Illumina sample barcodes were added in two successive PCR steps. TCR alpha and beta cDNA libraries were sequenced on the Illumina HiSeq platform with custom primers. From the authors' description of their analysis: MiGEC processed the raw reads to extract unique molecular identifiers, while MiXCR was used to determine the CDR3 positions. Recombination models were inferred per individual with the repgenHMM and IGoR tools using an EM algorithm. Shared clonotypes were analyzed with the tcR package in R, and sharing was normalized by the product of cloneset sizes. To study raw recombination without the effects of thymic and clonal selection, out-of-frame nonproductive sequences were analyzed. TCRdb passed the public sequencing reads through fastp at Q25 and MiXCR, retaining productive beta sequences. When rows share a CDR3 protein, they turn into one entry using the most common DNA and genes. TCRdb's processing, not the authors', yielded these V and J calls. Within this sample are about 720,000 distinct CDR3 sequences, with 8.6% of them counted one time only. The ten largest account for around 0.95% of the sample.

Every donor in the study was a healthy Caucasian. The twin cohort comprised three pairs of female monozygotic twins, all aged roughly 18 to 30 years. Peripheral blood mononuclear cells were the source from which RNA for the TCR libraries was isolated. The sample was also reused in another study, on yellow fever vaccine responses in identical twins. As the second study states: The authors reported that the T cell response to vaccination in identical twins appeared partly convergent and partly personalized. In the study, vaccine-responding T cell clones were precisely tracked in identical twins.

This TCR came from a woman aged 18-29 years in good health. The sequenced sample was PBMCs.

The DNA reads TGTGCCAGCAGCCCCTTGGGACAGGGGTTGACAGATACGCAGTATTTT. It codes for CASSPLGQGLTDTQYF. The V and J segments used are TRBV7-3 and TRBJ2-3; TRBD1 fits 10 bases in the junction. Inclusive of the bounding cysteine and phenylalanine, the CDR3 is 16 residues long. Solely the CDR3 DNA is kept, with 48 bases framed from the first base. CDR1 and CDR2 (SGHTA, FQGTGA) derive from the germline V gene. The germline V and J ends show losses of 5 bases and 3 bases respectively, and no gene match explains 8 bases of the junction.